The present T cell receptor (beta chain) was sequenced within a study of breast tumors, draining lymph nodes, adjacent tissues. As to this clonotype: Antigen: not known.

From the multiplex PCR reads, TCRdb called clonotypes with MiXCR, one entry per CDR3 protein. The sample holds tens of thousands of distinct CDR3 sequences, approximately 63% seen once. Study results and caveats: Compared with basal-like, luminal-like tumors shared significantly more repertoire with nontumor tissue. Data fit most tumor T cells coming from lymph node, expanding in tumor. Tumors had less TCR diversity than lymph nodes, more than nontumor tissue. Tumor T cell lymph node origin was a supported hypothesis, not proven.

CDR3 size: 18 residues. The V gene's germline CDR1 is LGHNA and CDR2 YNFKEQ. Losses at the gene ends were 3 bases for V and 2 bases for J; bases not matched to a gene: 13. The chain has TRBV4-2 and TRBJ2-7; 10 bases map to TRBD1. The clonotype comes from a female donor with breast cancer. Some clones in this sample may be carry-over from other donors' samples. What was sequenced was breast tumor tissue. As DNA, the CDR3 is TGTGCCAGCAGCCACATTGGACAGGGGGACAGGGCGACCTACGAGCAGTACTTC. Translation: CASSHIGQGDRATYEQYF.